This T cell receptor beta chain appears in the sequencing data of a study of blood T cell repertoires in COVID-19. Clones were sequenced by immunoSEQ multiplex PCR, and TCRdb holds only the in-frame ones, with some missing. The repertoire consists of a few hundred thousand clones, with about nine tenths occurring once and the leading ten covering over 7.5%. The V and J ends lost 5 bases and 3 bases, in that order; junction bases with no gene match: 8. The length of the CDR3 is 15 residues. CDR1 SSHAT and CDR2 FNYEAQ come from the germline V gene (reference sequence). This TCR was sampled from a man aged 35 to 55 who had recovered from COVID-19. The chain carries TRBV7-7 and TRBJ1-2; 8 bases are a match to TRBD1. The sequencing input was peripheral blood. The CDR3 spells CASSPGQGPYYGYTF. CDR3 coding DNA: TGTGCCAGCAGCCCCGGACAGGGTCCCTACTATGGCTACACCTTC.